One and the same sample provided the 28 T cell receptor beta chains below, sequenced in a study of identical twins. Using its own MiXCR run on the 5' RACE reads, TCRdb lists one record per CDR3 protein. The repertoire holds 500,000 to 550,000 distinct CDR3 sequences, with around 20% as singletons. This sample was shared with a second study, whose subject was T cells expressing NK-cell markers.

The sequencing sample was made of CD4+ T cells sorted from blood. Source of these receptors: a woman aged 18-29 years in good health.

A word on this clonotype: The junction departs from the called germline gene at one end, perhaps through a read error. The CDR3 is CASSWESEQYF. CDR3 bases: TGTGCTAGCAGCTGGGAGAGTGAGCAGTACTTC. J is TRBJ2-7 and V is TRBV7-7, with a possible D match to TRBD2 (5 bases). The CDR3 length is 11 residues. Germline lookup yields CDR1 SSHAT and CDR2 FNYEAQ (reference sequence).

This rearrangement joins TRBV7-9 to TRBJ2-6, with a tentative D call TRBD1 (6 bases). The CDR3 runs 13 residues. The V end lost 6 bases, the J end lost 7 bases, and 10 bases lay between the germline ends. Germline CDR1 reads SEHNR; CDR2 reads FQNEAQ (reference sequence). The CDR3 coding sequence is TGTGCCAGCAGATCAGGGGTAGCCAACGTCCTGACTTTC. It translates to CASRSGVANVLTF.

The V gene is TRBV11-2, the J gene TRBJ2-1, with D possibly being TRBD1 or TRBD2 (6 bases each). The V end lost 10 bases, the J end lost 3 bases, and 19 bases lay between the germline ends. This CDR3 is 15 amino acids long. Germline CDR1 reads SGHAT; CDR2 reads FQNNGV. The CDR3 reads CATRVGGTIYNEQFF. The DNA of the CDR3 is TGTGCCACCCGGGTGGGGGGCACTATCTACAATGAGCAGTTCTTC. The entire variable domain, with the rest obtained from reference TRBV11-2 and TRBJ2-1, is as follows: EAGVAQSPRYKIIEKRQSVAFWCNPISGHATLYWYQQILGQGPKLLIQFQNNGVVDDSQLPKDRFSAERLKGVDSTLKIQPAKLEDSAVYLCATRVGGTIYNEQFFGPGTRLTVL.

The sample holds a few counts of this clonotype. The chain combines TRBV9 with TRBJ2-5; TRBD1 is a possible D gene (5 bases). CDR1 SGDLS and CDR2 YYNGEE come from the germline V gene. Trimming pared 0 bases from V and 1 base from J, leaving 10 bases between. This CDR3 is 15 amino acids long. CDR3 residues: CASSVEGHRQETQYF. Here the CDR3 DNA reads TGTGCCAGCAGCGTAGAGGGGCACCGCCAAGAGACCCAGTACTTC.

Only a few counts were recorded for this clonotype. The chain has TRBV27 and TRBJ2-1; D perhaps matches TRBD1 (5 bases). The CDR3 has 16 residues. V lost 8 bases to trimming and J lost 4 bases, with 21 bases between them. CDR1 is MNHEY and CDR2 is SMNVEV in the germline V gene (reference sequence). CDR3 protein: CASYLKQDPLYNEQFF. The CDR3, as DNA: TGTGCCAGCTATCTAAAACAGGATCCTCTATACAATGAGCAGTTCTTC.

In this sample, this clonotype turned up many times. The chain combines TRBV12-3 or TRBV12-4 with TRBJ2-7, with a weak D call TRBD2 (6 bases). Trimming shortened V by 6 bases and J by 7 bases, and 28 bases separated the two germline ends. This CDR3 region has 17 residues. Here the CDR3 DNA reads TGTGCCAGCAGCCAAAAGGCCTTATCGGCGCTGGGGGGAGAGCAGTACTTC. Its protein product is CASSQKALSALGGEQYF.

Only a few counts were recorded for this clonotype. The chain is built from TRBV7-9 and TRBJ2-7, with 10 bases fitting TRBD1. In germline, CDR1 is SEHNR, CDR2 FQNEAQ (reference sequence). CDR3 length: 14 residues. Trimming at V came to 5 bases and at J to 7 bases, leaving 8 bases not matched to a gene. CDR3 coding DNA: TGTGCCAGCAGCGGCCGGGACAGGGGTAATGAGCAGTACTTC. It encodes CASSGRDRGNEQYF. Full variable domain (outside the CDR3, taken from reference TRBV7-9 and TRBJ2-7): DTGVSQNPRHKITKRGQNVTFRCDPISEHNRLYWYRQTLGQGPEFLTYFQNEAQLEKSRLLSDRFSAERPKGSFSTLEIQRTEQGDSAMYLCASSGRDRGNEQYFGPGTRLTVT.

This clonotype was seen more than once but under ten times. This sequence joins TRBV6-5 and TRBJ1-3; D gene ambiguous. The CDR3 covers 16 residues. V was shortened by 0 bases and J by 1 base, with 10 bases between the two germline ends. The germline V gene encodes CDR1 MNHEY and CDR2 SVGAGI. In DNA, the CDR3 is TGTGCCAGCAGTTACTCGGGAACGCTGTCTGGAAACACCATATATTTT. Translating it yields CASSYSGTLSGNTIYF.

This clonotype has ten or more counts. V gene TRBV24-1 combines with J gene TRBJ1-1; D is unresolved. Germline lookup yields CDR1 KGHDR and CDR2 SFDVKD. The CDR3 sequence is 14 residues long. Trimming cost V 7 bases and J 1 base, with 12 bases left between them. This CDR3 reads CATSPYSGNTEAFF. The CDR3 coding sequence is TGTGCCACCAGCCCTTACTCAGGGAACACTGAAGCTTTCTTT.

The chain recombines TRBV7-2 with TRBJ2-2, with a tentative D call TRBD2 (6 bases). This CDR3 spans 16 amino acids. The V and J ends lost 0 bases and 3 bases respectively, with 11 bases between them. CDR1 is SGHTA and CDR2 is FQGNSA in the germline V gene. The CDR3 loop is CASSLAWSGYTGELFF. The CDR3 DNA reads TGTGCCAGCAGCTTAGCGTGGAGCGGGTACACCGGGGAGCTGTTTTTT.

V gene TRBV12-3 or TRBV12-4 combines with J gene TRBJ1-2, with D maybe TRBD1 (6 bases). The CDR3 has 13 residues. V lost 2 bases and J lost 6, with 10 bases in between. Here the CDR3 reads CASSLRSGDGYTF. The CDR3 bases are TGTGCCAGCAGTTTAAGGTCAGGGGATGGCTACACCTTC.

The V gene is TRBV13, the J gene TRBJ2-2, with D perhaps TRBD2 (6 bases). There are 17 residues in the CDR3. Germline assignment: CDR1 PRHDT and CDR2 FYEKMQ (reference sequence). Trimming pared 3 bases from V and 0 bases from J, leaving 14 bases between. CDR3 coding DNA: TGTGCCAGCAGCTTGGGGACCCTAGCGTCGAACACCGGGGAGCTGTTTTTT. It specifies CASSLGTLASNTGELFF. The full variable domain, rest sourced from reference TRBV13 and TRBJ2-2, is AAGVIQSPRHLIKEKRETATLKCYPIPRHDTVYWYQQGPGQDPQFLISFYEKMQSDKGSIPDRFSAQQFSDYHSELNMSSLELGDSALYFCASSLGTLASNTGELFFGEGSRLTVL.

This chain joins TRBV20-1 and TRBJ2-5; D gene uncertain. The V end was cut by 6 bases, the J end by 5 bases, with 16 bases between. The CDR3 is 13 amino acids. CDR1 is DFQATT and CDR2 is SNEGSKA in the germline V gene (reference sequence). The CDR3 region is CSAKPQARETQYF. DNA for the CDR3: TGCAGTGCCAAACCTCAGGCTCGGGAGACCCAGTACTTC.

The chain uses TRBV10-3 and TRBJ2-5; 7 nucleotides agree with TRBD2. The germline CDR1 and CDR2 sequences are ENHRY and SYGVKD. The CDR3 is 13 amino acids. Trimming cost V 4 bases and J 3 bases; bases outside gene matches: 2. This CDR3 is CAISARGEETQYF. CDR3 DNA: TGTGCCATCAGTGCCCGGGGGGAAGAGACCCAGTACTTC.

This clonotype was counted a few times. The chain is built from TRBV10-3 and TRBJ2-1, with 14 bases lining up with TRBD2. The CDR3 totals 17 residues. Germline lookup yields CDR1 ENHRY and CDR2 SYGVKD. With 2 bases clipped from V and 3 bases from J, the junction kept 3 bases outside the gene matches. The CDR3 is CAISEPGLAGGYNEQFF. CDR3 coding DNA: TGTGCCATCAGTGAGCCCGGACTAGCGGGAGGCTACAATGAGCAGTTCTTC.

This clonotype has just a few counts. The chain is built from TRBV10-3 and TRBJ1-2; D is unclear. The V end was cut by 0 bases, the J end by 4 bases, with 9 bases between. The CDR3 is 14 amino acids. Germline-derived CDR1 and CDR2 are ENHRY and SYGVKD. CDR3 DNA sequence: TGTGCCATCAGTGAGTCCCAGAGGACCTATGGCTACACCTTC. Its protein is CAISESQRTYGYTF.

This chain links TRBV7-9 with TRBJ2-2; D is possibly TRBD1 (6 bases). The CDR3 spans 15 residues. Germline lookup yields CDR1 SEHNR and CDR2 FQNEAQ (reference sequence). The V end lost 5 bases, the J end lost 8 bases, and 18 bases lay between the germline ends. The CDR3 DNA reads TGTGCCAGCAGCCATCTAGGGACAACGCCTGGGGAGCTGTTTTTT. This encodes CASSHLGTTPGELFF.

This clonotype has just a few counts. Mismatch with germline at one junction end may stem from a read error. V is TRBV9 and J is TRBJ1-4; D is unresolved. Germline values: CDR1 SGDLS, CDR2 YYNGEE. This CDR3 has 16 amino acids. CDR3 nucleotide sequence: TGTGCCAGCAGCGTAGGGGCAGCCCTGATGGGTGAAAAACTGTTCTTT. Its protein product is CASSVGAALMGEKLFF. Full variable domain (missing parts from reference TRBV9 and TRBJ1-4): DSGVTQTPKHLITATGQRVTLRCSPRSGDLSVYWYQQSLDQGLQFLIQYYNGEERAKGNILERFSAQQFPDLHSELNLSSLELGDSALYFCASSVGAALMGEKLFFGSGTQLSVL.

This clonotype was counted a few times. The chain couples TRBV20-1 to TRBJ2-3, with unresolved D. V was pared by 3 bases and J by 2 bases, with 12 bases between. Germline-derived CDR1 and CDR2 are DFQATT and SNEGSKA (reference sequence). This CDR3 comprises 14 residues. The CDR3 spells CSASIPPPTDTQYF. CDR3 nucleotides: TGCAGTGCTAGTATCCCCCCTCCCACAGATACGCAGTATTTT.

The CDR3 sequence is CASSYSNRFEAFF. For the CDR3, the DNA is TGTGCCAGCAGTTACTCGAACAGGTTTGAAGCTTTCTTT. V gene TRBV6-5 combines with J gene TRBJ1-1; possible D gene TRBD1, 5 bases. This CDR3 is 13 amino acids long. V was cut by 0 bases and J by 7 bases, with 9 bases left in between. Germline lookup yields CDR1 MNHEY and CDR2 SVGAGI.

This rearrangement joins TRBV15 to TRBJ2-7; TRBD1 is a possible D gene (6 bases). The CDR3 spans 16 residues. Germline V gene lookup returns CDR1 LNHNV and CDR2 YYDKDF (reference sequence). Trimming shortened V by 0 bases and J by 5 bases, and 17 bases separated the two germline ends. The CDR3 region has the DNA TGTGCCACCAGCAGAGATCACCCCTCACAGGGCCACGAGCAGTACTTC. Its protein product is CATSRDHPSQGHEQYF.

This clonotype was found a few times. This chain connects TRBV6-6 to TRBJ1-2; 8 nucleotides agree with TRBD1. The CDR3 consists of 12 residues. The trim removed 6 bases at V and 7 bases at J, leaving 4 bases unmatched. Germline CDR1 is MNHNY and CDR2 is SVGAGI (reference sequence). CDR3 in amino acids: CASRDRAGGYTF. The CDR3 nucleotides are TGTGCCAGCAGGGACAGGGCCGGTGGCTACACCTTC.

The V call is TRBV20-1, the J call TRBJ2-3, with TRBD1 matching over 7 bases. From germline, CDR1 is DFQATT and CDR2 SNEGSKA (reference sequence). J gave up 7 bases and V 7 bases, and 11 bases lay outside the gene matches. CDR3 length: 13 amino acids. CDR3 sequence: CSVKSTGAYTQYF. The CDR3 DNA is TGCAGTGTCAAATCCACAGGGGCATATACGCAGTATTTT.

This clonotype occurred a few times. V and J are TRBV20-1 and TRBJ1-2, with unresolved D. This CDR3 spans 12 amino acids. V dropped 0 bases and J dropped 7 bases, with 9 bases sitting between them. Germline V CDR1 and CDR2: DFQATT, SNEGSKA (reference sequence). Written as DNA, the CDR3 is TGCAGTGCTAGAGATTATAAGGGTGGCTACACCTTC. It yields the protein CSARDYKGGYTF.

The J gene is TRBJ2-1, the V gene TRBV25-1, with a weak D call TRBD1 (6 bases). The CDR3 length is 18 residues. CDR1 and CDR2 (germline): MGHDK, SYGVNS. Trimming pared 8 bases from V and 5 bases from J, leaving 28 bases between. The CDR3 DNA reads as TGTGCCAGCGGCTTGGGGGCCCTCTGGGCAGGGAATAACAATGAGCAGTTCTTC. This sequence encodes CASGLGALWAGNNNEQFF.

This clonotype turned up a few times. The CDR3 coding sequence is TGCGCCAGCAGCCCCGGGACAGGGTGGGATCAGCCCCAGCATTTT. Residues: CASSPGTGWDQPQHF. The chain is built from TRBV5-1 and TRBJ1-5; TRBD1 matches at 9 bases. Losses at the gene ends were 4 bases for V and 5 bases for J; bases not matched to a gene: 7. Germline assignment: CDR1 SGHRS and CDR2 YFSETQ. The CDR3 is made up of 15 amino acids.

The chain has TRBV18 and TRBJ1-5; TRBD1 agrees at 7 bases. Germline-derived CDR1 and CDR2 are KGHSH and LQKENI. The CDR3 totals 14 residues. V lost 6 bases and J lost 7; bases outside the gene matches: 9. The CDR3 spells CASSPNRGGQPQHF. The CDR3 DNA reads TGTGCCAGCTCGCCCAACAGGGGAGGACAGCCCCAGCATTTT.

This clonotype turned up a few times. V usage is TRBV20-1 and J usage is TRBJ1-2, with no clear D. This CDR3 region has 12 residues. The germline V and J ends were trimmed by 0 bases and 8 bases, with 10 bases remaining between them. Per germline, CDR1 DFQATT and CDR2 SNEGSKA (reference sequence). CDR3 coding DNA: TGCAGTGCTAGAGATCAAGGACCAGGCTACACCTTC. This sequence encodes CSARDQGPGYTF.